These T cell receptor beta chains were read from a single sample in a study of T cell responses to AZD1222 COVID-19 vaccine. Only in-frame clones appear in the TCRdb table, and some are missing; sequencing was by immunoSEQ multiplex PCR. Here the sample spans 200,000 to 250,000 clones, approximately 94% being singletons. The material was peripheral blood, obtained 28 days after the second dose of the MenACWY control vaccine. These receptors were obtained from an adult who received the MenACWY meningococcal vaccine as a control. Each CDR3 is given with its conserved first and last residue. Clone size is given for some rows only: seen once, a few or many times, or a class if the clone is expanded.

size	V	J	CDR3
.	TRBV10-3	TRBJ2-1	CAITTGLPDNEQFF
.	TRBV5-4	TRBJ1-2	CASRRTGDGYGYTF
.	TRBV3-1/TRBV3-2	TRBJ2-5	CASSQEGTGETQYF
.	TRBV2	TRBJ2-5	CASSGDRGNQETQYF
.	TRBV11-2	TRBJ1-4	CASSTQGAEKLFF
.	TRBV19	TRBJ2-7	CASSIQLTTIHYEQYF
.	TRBV7-8	TRBJ2-1	CASSPTAGLAEQFF
.	TRBV7-2	TRBJ1-5	CASSLEGIMQPQHF
.	TRBV7-9	TRBJ2-3	CASSLFEGPDTQYF
.	TRBV19	TRBJ1-3	CASSITQESGNTIYF
.	TRBV7-8	TRBJ1-6	CASSLIGINSPLHF
once	TRBV5-6	TRBJ2-7	CASTNLGRQDLIEQYF
.	TRBV18	TRBJ1-4	CASSPGQPGKLFF
once	TRBV9	TRBJ1-4	CASSVDGSGAVLEKLFF
.	TRBV6-5	TRBJ1-1	CASSYGGLNTEAFF
.	TRBV3-1/TRBV3-2	TRBJ1-2	CASSQDTTNYGYTF
.	TRBV6-5	TRBJ2-3	CASKSGALNTDTQYF
.	TRBV7-9	TRBJ2-3	CASSLSGLGTDTQYF
.	TRBV19	TRBJ1-5	CASSPRTGLRGNQPQHF
.	TRBV2	TRBJ1-2	CASKGAVGYTF
.	TRBV6-1	TRBJ2-3	CASSALRRLAGADTQYF
.	TRBV4-1	TRBJ1-4	CASSQGWGEKLFF
.	TRBV7-2	TRBJ2-2	CASSKKMGGNTGELFF
.	TRBV7-8	TRBJ2-2	CASSLTGNTGELFF
once	TRBV28	TRBJ2-3	CASRTSGADTQYF
once	TRBV27	TRBJ2-3	CASSDFSPAPTDTQYF
.	TRBV19	TRBJ1-2	CASSRRQGGGYTF
.	TRBV15	TRBJ1-2	CATSRDGATNYGYTF
.	TRBV6-5	TRBJ2-7	CASSPDPVVGQYF
.	TRBV11-2	TRBJ2-1	CASSFSSTRFNEQFF
.	TRBV4-3	TRBJ2-3	CASSQEVWGNTDTQYF
.	TRBV7-2	TRBJ2-7	CASSPGQGSLSYEQYF
.	TRBV5-1	TRBJ2-7	CASRYRDTGGGYEQYF
.	TRBV7-2	TRBJ2-7	CASSLGQGPGYEQYF
.	TRBV9	TRBJ2-7	CASSATGSEQYF
.	TRBV19	TRBJ1-1	CASSTVMNTEAFF
.	TRBV5-4	TRBJ2-1	CASSLSRDNEQFF
.	TRBV27	TRBJ1-2	CASSLTGVYGYTF
once	TRBV28	TRBJ1-5	CASNFPRGEAGQPQHF